This T cell receptor (beta chain) originates from a study of blood T cell repertoires in COVID-19. Study at large: The United States, Italy and Spain supplied acute and convalescent COVID-19 samples. PBMCs, B-cell-depleted T cells, or T cells were the source of the cDNA or gDNA that made up the material.

The CDR3 is made up of 12 amino acids. Germline CDR1 reads SGHDT; CDR2 reads YYEEEE. V gave up 3 bases and J gave up 7 bases, with 11 bases separating them. Original processing notes: Amplification of reference gene primers was used by the study to estimate nucleated cell counts. Profiled with immunoSEQ multiplex PCR; TCRdb holds only in-frame clones, not every one. D and trimming come from the DNA, and the V and J calls and clone size come from that table. Of around 260,000 clones in the sample, roughly 85% were seen once. The sequenced sample was peripheral blood. The source is a human donor in a cohort sampled during active COVID-19. This rearrangement joins TRBV5-6 to TRBJ2-7; no clear D. DNA of the CDR3: TGTGCCAGCAGCTCGAGAGGTAGAGAGCAGTACTTC. Its translation: CASSSRGREQYF.